This record looks at one TCR beta chain sequence and its context. The sample comes from a study of CD8 T cells in Susac syndrome. About 0.45 to 1 ug RNA was reverse transcribed with random hexamers. Amplification of the TCR beta CDR3 was carried out by immunoSEQ multiplex PCR, which spanned a total of 54 Vbeta and 13 Jbeta segments. Each CDR3 protein gets one entry after TCRdb re-called the immunoSEQ multiplex PCR reads with MiXCR. The table records 200,000 to 300,000 distinct CDR3 sequences, 80% to 95% of them present only once. Control patients had untreated stable or active relapsing-remitting multiple sclerosis by revised McDonald criteria. Bulk CD8+ and CD4+ cells came from magnetic negative isolation; CD8+ TEMRA by FACS. The germline V gene encodes CDR1 SEHNR and CDR2 FQNEAQ (reference sequence). V lost 0 bases to trimming and J lost 9 bases; unmatched junction nucleotides: 8. CDR3 length: 15 amino acids.

The clonotype originates from a human donor with multiple sclerosis. The chain carries TRBV7-9 and TRBJ1-2; TRBD1 agrees at 9 bases. What was sequenced was CD4+ T cells from PBMCs. CDR3 sequence: CASSLAAPGQGSYTF. As DNA, the CDR3 is TGTGCCAGCAGCTTAGCGGCTCCGGGACAGGGCAGCTACACCTTC.